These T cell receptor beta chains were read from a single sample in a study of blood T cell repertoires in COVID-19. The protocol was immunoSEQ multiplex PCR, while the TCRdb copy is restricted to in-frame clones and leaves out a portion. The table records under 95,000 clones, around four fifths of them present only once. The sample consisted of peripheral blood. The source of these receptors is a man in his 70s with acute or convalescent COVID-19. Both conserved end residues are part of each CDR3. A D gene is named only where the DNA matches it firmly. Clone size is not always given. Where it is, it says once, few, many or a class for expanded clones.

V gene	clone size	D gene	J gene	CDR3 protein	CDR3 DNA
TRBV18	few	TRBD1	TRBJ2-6	CASSRGQGGLSGANVLTF	TGTGCCAGCTCCCGCGGACAGGGAGGTCTCTCTGGGGCCAACGTCCTGACTTTC
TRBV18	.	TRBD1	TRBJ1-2	CASLADRGADYTF	TGTGCCAGCTTGGCGGACAGGGGCGCGGACTACACCTTC
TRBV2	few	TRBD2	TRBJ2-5	CASRATSGGEETQYF	TGTGCCAGCAGGGCTACTAGCGGGGGGGAAGAGACCCAGTACTTC
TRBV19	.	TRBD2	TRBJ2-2	CASSIGLAGAGELFF	TGTGCCAGTAGTATAGGACTAGCGGGAGCCGGGGAGCTGTTTTTT
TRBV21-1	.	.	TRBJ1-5	CASYDQGTGDQPQHF	TGTGCCAGTTATGACCAGGGGACAGGGGATCAGCCCCAGCATTTT
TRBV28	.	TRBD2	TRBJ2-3	CASSFAGGPPDTQYF	TGTGCCAGCAGTTTCGCGGGGGGGCCGCCAGATACGCAGTATTTT
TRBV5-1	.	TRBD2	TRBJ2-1	CASSFLGLAGGLFDEQFF	TGCGCCAGCAGCTTCCTAGGACTAGCGGGGGGCCTTTTCGATGAGCAGTTCTTC
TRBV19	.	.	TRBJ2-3	CASSTSGQSDTQYF	TGTGCCAGTAGTACCTCCGGACAGTCAGATACGCAGTATTTT
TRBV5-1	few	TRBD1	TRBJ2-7	CASRTRDSLHEQYF	TGCGCCAGCAGAACTCGGGACAGCCTGCACGAGCAGTACTTC
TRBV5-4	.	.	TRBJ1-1	CASSRPTGTEAFF	TGTGCCAGCAGCCGCCCCACCGGCACTGAAGCTTTCTTT
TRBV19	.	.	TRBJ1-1	CASSGLGLLNTEAFF	TGTGCCAGTAGTGGGTTGGGACTTCTGAACACTGAAGCTTTCTTT
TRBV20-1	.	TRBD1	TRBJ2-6	CSASDRGTGANVLTF	TGCAGTGCTAGTGACAGGGGGACTGGGGCCAACGTCCTGACTTTC
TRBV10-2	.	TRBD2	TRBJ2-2	CASSWTSGGNTGELFF	TGCGCCAGCAGTTGGACTAGCGGGGGAAACACCGGGGAGCTGTTTTTT
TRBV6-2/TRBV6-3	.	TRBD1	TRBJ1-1	CASSGDRKNTEAFF	TGTGCCAGCAGTGGGGACAGGAAGAACACTGAAGCTTTCTTT
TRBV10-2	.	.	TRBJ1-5	CASSESGGVVQPQHF	TGCGCCAGCAGTGAGTCGGGGGGTGTGGTTCAGCCCCAGCATTTT
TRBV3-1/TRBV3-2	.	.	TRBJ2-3	CASSSTGLTDTQYF	TGTGCCAGCAGCTCGACAGGACTCACAGATACGCAGTATTTT
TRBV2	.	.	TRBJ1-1	CASRAITEAFF	TGTGCCAGCAGGGCCATCACTGAAGCTTTCTTT
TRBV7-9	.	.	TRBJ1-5	CASSSASNQPQHF	TGTGCCAGCAGCTCCGCGTCCAATCAGCCCCAGCATTTT
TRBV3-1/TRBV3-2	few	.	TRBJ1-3	CASSPGQSGNTIYF	TGTGCCAGCAGCCCCGGACAGTCTGGAAACACCATATATTTT
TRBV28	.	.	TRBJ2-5	CASSLRRERETQYF	TGTGCCAGCAGTTTGCGCAGGGAACGGGAGACCCAGTACTTC
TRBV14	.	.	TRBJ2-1	CASSLGGGRSYNEQFF	TGTGCCAGCAGCCTAGGGGGGGGACGCTCCTACAATGAGCAGTTCTTC
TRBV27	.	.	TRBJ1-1	CASSLTGVEGAFF	TGTGCCAGCAGTTTAACAGGAGTGGAGGGAGCTTTCTTT
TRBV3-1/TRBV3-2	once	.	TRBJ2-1	CASSQVTGYNEQFF	TGTGCCAGCAGCCAAGTGACAGGATACAATGAGCAGTTCTTC
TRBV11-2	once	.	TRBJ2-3	CASSLRPFGAPDTQYF	TGTGCCAGCAGCTTACGCCCCTTTGGGGCCCCAGATACGCAGTATTTT
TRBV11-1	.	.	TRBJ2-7	CASSLRGGYEQYF	TGTGCCAGCAGCTTAAGAGGGGGATACGAGCAGTACTTC
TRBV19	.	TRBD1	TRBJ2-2	CASSILQGTGELFF	TGTGCCAGTAGTATCCTACAGGGGACCGGGGAGCTGTTTTTT
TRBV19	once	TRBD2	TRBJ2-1	CASSIPGGKNEQFF	TGTGCCAGTAGTATCCCGGGGGGGAAGAATGAGCAGTTCTTC
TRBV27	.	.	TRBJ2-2	CASSLSSRGELFF	TGTGCCAGCAGTTTATCGAGTCGTGGGGAGCTGTTTTTT
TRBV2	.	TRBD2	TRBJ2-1	CASMRETSGAGEQFF	TGTGCCAGCATGAGGGAGACTAGCGGGGCTGGTGAGCAGTTCTTC
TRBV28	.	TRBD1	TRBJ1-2	CASTGGPVYGYTF	TGTGCCAGCACAGGGGGGCCCGTCTATGGCTACACCTTC
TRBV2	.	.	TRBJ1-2	CASRGNYGYTF	TGTGCCAGTAGGGGTAACTATGGCTACACCTTC
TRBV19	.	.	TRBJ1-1	CASSVSGEAFF	TGTGCCAGTAGTGTATCAGGAGAAGCTTTCTTT
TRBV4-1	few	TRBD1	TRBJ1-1	CASSLRDRDTEAFF	TGCGCCAGCAGCCTCCGGGACAGGGACACTGAAGCTTTCTTT
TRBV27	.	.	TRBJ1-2	CASSLSIRSNYGYTF	TGTGCCAGCAGTTTATCGATCAGGTCAAACTATGGCTACACCTTC
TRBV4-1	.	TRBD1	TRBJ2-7	CASRGQGAVYEQYF	TGCGCCAGCAGGGGACAGGGGGCAGTGTACGAGCAGTACTTC
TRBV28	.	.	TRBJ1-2	CASGTVKVGGYTF	TGTGCCAGCGGTACAGTTAAAGTGGGCGGCTACACCTTC
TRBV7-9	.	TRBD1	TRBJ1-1	CASSFLQGRTEAFF	TGTGCCAGCAGCTTCTTACAGGGGAGGACTGAAGCTTTCTTT
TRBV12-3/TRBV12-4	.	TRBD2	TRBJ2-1	CASSTASGAPFF	TGTGCCAGCAGTACCGCTAGCGGGGCCCCGTTCTTC
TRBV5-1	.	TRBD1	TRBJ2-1	CASSSNRDRGSYNEQFF	TGCGCCAGCAGCTCGAACCGGGACAGGGGCTCCTACAATGAGCAGTTCTTC
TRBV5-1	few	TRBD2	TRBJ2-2	CASSSPGGVSTGELFF	TGCGCCAGCAGCTCCCCTGGGGGGGTGAGCACCGGGGAGCTGTTTTTT
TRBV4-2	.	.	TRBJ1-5	CASSQDFRRDQPQHF	TGTGCCAGCAGCCAAGACTTCCGGAGGGATCAGCCCCAGCATTTT
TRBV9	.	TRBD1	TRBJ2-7	CASSLGTGSSEQYF	TGTGCCAGCAGCTTGGGGACAGGGAGCTCCGAGCAGTACTTC
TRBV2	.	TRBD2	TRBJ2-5	CASSSLNGRVGETQYF	TGTGCCAGCTCTTCCTTGAACGGGAGGGTGGGGGAGACCCAGTACTTC
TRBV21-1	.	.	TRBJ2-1	CASSKGKGAMSYEQFF	TGTGCCAGCAGCAAAGGAAAGGGGGCGATGTCTTATGAGCAGTTCTTC
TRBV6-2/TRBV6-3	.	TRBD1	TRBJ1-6	CASSISTGRAYNSPLHF	TGTGCCAGCAGTATCTCGACAGGGAGAGCCTATAATTCACCCCTCCACTTT
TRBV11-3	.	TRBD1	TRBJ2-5	CASSSRQGAIETQYF	TGTGCCAGCAGCTCCCGACAGGGGGCTATTGAGACCCAGTACTTC
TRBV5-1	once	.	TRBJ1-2	CASSLSPGGSYGYTF	TGCGCCAGCAGCTTGAGTCCAGGAGGGAGCTATGGCTACACCTTC
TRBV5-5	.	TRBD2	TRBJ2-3	CASSFSGGDTDTQYF	TGTGCCAGCAGCTTTAGCGGGGGGGACACAGATACGCAGTATTTT
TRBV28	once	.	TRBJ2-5	CASSFNQQGGETQYF	TGTGCCAGCAGTTTTAATCAGCAGGGCGGAGAGACCCAGTACTTC
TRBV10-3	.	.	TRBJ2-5	CAISDLKGGGETQYF	TGTGCCATCAGTGATTTGAAGGGGGGGGGAGAGACCCAGTACTTC
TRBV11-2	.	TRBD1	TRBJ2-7	CASSLRDRGFYEQYF	TGTGCCAGCAGCCTCCGGGACAGGGGTTTCTACGAGCAGTACTTC
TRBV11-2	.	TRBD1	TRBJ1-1	CASSPGQGARNTEAFF	TGTGCCAGCAGCCCGGGACAGGGGGCGAGGAACACTGAAGCTTTCTTT